This TCR beta chain was sequenced in a study of CD8 T cells in ankylosing spondylitis. MiXCR, applied by TCRdb to the 5' RACE reads, yields one record per CDR3 protein. Of 200,000 to 300,000 distinct CDR3 sequences listed, approximately 24% were seen once; the top ten hold around 0.58%. This clonotype has only a few counts. Its antigen is currently unknown. V shed 4 bases, J shed 8 bases, and the junction held 3 bases outside the gene matches. This CDR3 is built from 12 residues. Study results and limitations: Among TCR beta sequences, a motif of several highly homologous variants appeared characteristic of ankylosing spondylitis blood.

This TCR was recovered from a male donor with ankylosing spondylitis or in good health (not recorded which). V is TRBV12-3 or TRBV12-4 and J is TRBJ1-2; 8 bases are shared with TRBD1. Sequencing input: blood, either unsorted or a sorted T cell fraction (not recorded which). CDR3 sequence (DNA): TGTGCCAGCAGTTCACAGGGGGGAGGCTACACCTTC. Translating it yields CASSSQGGGYTF.